This T cell receptor (beta chain) was found in a study of CD4 and CD8 cells across lung adenocarcinoma regions. Donors had localized lung adenocarcinoma, a non-small cell lung cancer. This clonotype was counted a single time. Using its own MiXCR run on the PCR reads, TCRdb lists one record per CDR3 protein. The table records nearly 11,000 distinct CDR3 sequences, approximately 63% of them present only once. The receptor was derived from a male donor with lung adenocarcinoma. The CD4 and CD8 labels of this study may be unreliable. The sample taken for sequencing was CD8+ T cells from the margin of a lung tumor.

The CDR3 sequence is CASSESAGEWQTQYF. CDR3 bases: TGCGCCAGCAGTGAGTCGGCGGGGGAATGGCAGACCCAGTACTTC. The chain uses TRBV10-1 and TRBJ2-5, with TRBD2 matching over 7 bases. V lost 0 bases and J lost 6; bases outside the gene matches: 7. CDR1 and CDR2 (germline): WNHNN, SYGVQD (reference sequence). This CDR3 is built from 15 residues.